Listed below are T cell receptor beta chains from one sample, sequenced in a study of CXCR3-negative and CXCR3-positive naive CD8 T cells. For each CDR3 protein, TCRdb gives one entry from its re-call of the 5' RACE reads, without DNA. The listing records about 23,000 distinct CDR3 sequences. Material: memory CD8+ T cells from blood. The origin of the receptors is a human donor in good health. Some clones in this sample may be carry-over from other donors' samples. CDR3s include the opening cysteine and the closing phenylalanine or tryptophan. The listing skips clone size in some rows; elsewhere it reads once, few, many or a size class.

>TRBJ2-4|TRBV18|NA
CASSRYTGRLLLAKNIQYF
>TRBJ2-5|TRBV2|NA
CASSERVQETQYF
>TRBJ2-1|TRBV3-1|NA
CASSHPLAGGVNEQFF
>TRBJ2-7|TRBV29-1|NA
CSVSGRGYEQYF
>TRBJ2-7|TRBV20-1|NA
CSARDRTELYEQYF
>TRBJ2-1|TRBV4-3|NA
CASSQDAGTHNEQFF
>TRBJ2-2|TRBV15|NA
CATSRRETHTGELFF
>TRBJ2-1|TRBV29-1|NA
CSVTYPGGRLAVFEQFF
>TRBJ2-2|TRBV7-9|NA
CASSEPTGKSGELFF
>TRBJ2-3|TRBV12-3/TRBV12-4|NA
CASNQPGQDTDTQYF
>TRBJ2-3|TRBV4-2|medium-sized
CASSHAQAGGSDTQYF
>TRBJ2-1|TRBV15|NA
CATRPSGGRDEQFF
>TRBJ2-1|TRBV19|NA
CASSIRDEQFF
>TRBJ1-2|TRBV4-1|NA
CASSQEPLGSGYTF
>TRBJ2-7|TRBV7-9|NA
CASSRPGTGLYEQYF
>TRBJ1-5|TRBV6-2/TRBV6-3|NA
CASSYRDNQPQHF
>TRBJ2-5|TRBV20-1|NA
CSAYFRLAATGPQETQYF
>TRBJ1-2|TRBV6-8|NA
CASRARKTANYGYTF
>TRBJ2-7|TRBV29-1|NA
CSVGGQFEQYF
>TRBJ1-5|TRBV7-8|NA
CASSLGVGNQPQHF
>TRBJ1-2|TRBV7-9|NA
CASSLETNLNYGYTF
>TRBJ1-1|TRBV20-1|NA
CSAREGVRDTEAFF
>TRBJ2-7|TRBV4-3|NA
CASSQDGRGGAPNEQYF
>TRBJ1-2|TRBV29-1|NA
CSVDGRQDYGYTF
>TRBJ2-5|TRBV7-9|NA
CASSLAHRVPETQYF
>TRBJ2-7|TRBV4-2|NA
CASRPTSGGETYEQYF
>TRBJ1-5|TRBV28|NA
CASSPRPDGNQPQHF
>TRBJ2-7|TRBV7-9|NA
CASSPGTGVESYEQYF
>TRBJ2-1|TRBV29-1|NA
CSVDPTGGEYNEQFF
>TRBJ2-3|TRBV14|NA
CASSQGGLGFTDTQYF
>TRBJ1-1|TRBV7-2|NA
CASSPPRDLNTEAFF
>TRBJ2-1|TRBV7-2|NA
CASSLTMTGYEQFF
>TRBJ1-1|TRBV30|NA
CAWTGGNTEAFF
>TRBJ2-5|TRBV12-3/TRBV12-4|NA
CASRSGSQETQYF
>TRBJ1-5|TRBV20-1|NA
CSARGTESNQPQHF
>TRBJ2-7|TRBV28|NA
CASSYDMEGTSYEQYF
>TRBJ2-2|TRBV12-3/TRBV12-4|NA
CASSFRFRAEDGGELFF
>TRBJ2-3|TRBV6-2/TRBV6-3|NA
CASSYQTHVGTDTQYF
>TRBJ2-7|TRBV28|NA
CASSSQGRQYEQYF
>TRBJ2-7|TRBV29-1|NA
CSVEQGEAYEQYF
>TRBJ2-7|TRBV7-9|NA
CASSSGTGVSYEQYF
>TRBJ1-1|TRBV29-1|NA
CSVQIRTDLPEAFF
>TRBJ2-3|TRBV7-3|NA
CASSLNPAGGIDTQYF
>TRBJ2-2|TRBV28|NA
CASSLPANTGELFF
>TRBJ2-7|TRBV6-2/TRBV6-3|NA
CASMSTYEQYF
>TRBJ2-3|TRBV12-3/TRBV12-4|NA
CASSFQLRGQRGEGTDTQYF